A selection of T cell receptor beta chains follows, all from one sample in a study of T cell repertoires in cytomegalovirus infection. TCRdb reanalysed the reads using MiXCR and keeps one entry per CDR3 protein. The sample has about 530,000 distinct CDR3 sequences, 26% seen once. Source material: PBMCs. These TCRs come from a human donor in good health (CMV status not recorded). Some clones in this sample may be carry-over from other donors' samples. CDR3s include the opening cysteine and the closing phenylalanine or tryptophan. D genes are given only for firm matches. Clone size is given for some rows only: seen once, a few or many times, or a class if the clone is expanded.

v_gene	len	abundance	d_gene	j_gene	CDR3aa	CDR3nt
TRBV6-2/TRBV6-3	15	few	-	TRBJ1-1	CASLRSGLIKTEAFF	TGTGCCAGCCTACGTTCAGGGTTAATAAAGACTGAAGCTTTCTTT
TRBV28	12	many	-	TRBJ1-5	CASSLFTPPQHF	TGTGCCAGCAGTTTATTTACCCCGCCCCAGCATTTT
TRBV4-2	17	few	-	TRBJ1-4	CASSQEGQGSGNEKLFF	TGTGCCAGCAGCCAAGAGGGCCAGGGCTCGGGGAATGAAAAACTGTTTTTT
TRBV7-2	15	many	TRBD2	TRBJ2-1	CASSRGTSGYNEQFF	TGTGCCAGCAGCCGGGGGACTAGCGGATACAATGAGCAGTTCTTC
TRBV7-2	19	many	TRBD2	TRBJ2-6	CASSLLFREGRSGANVLTF	TGTGCCAGCAGCTTACTCTTCCGGGAGGGCCGGTCTGGGGCCAACGTCCTGACTTTC
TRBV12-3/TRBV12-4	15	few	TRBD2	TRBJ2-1	CASRIGTSAYNEQFF	TGTGCCAGCAGGATCGGGACTAGCGCGTACAATGAGCAGTTCTTC
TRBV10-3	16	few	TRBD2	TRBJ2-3	CAISPGTSGSTDTQYF	TGTGCCATCAGCCCTGGGACTAGCGGAAGCACAGATACGCAGTATTTT
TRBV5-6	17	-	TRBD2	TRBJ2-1	CASGMTGSGRARGEQFF	TGTGCCAGCGGCATGACCGGTAGCGGGAGGGCTCGTGGGGAGCAGTTCTTC
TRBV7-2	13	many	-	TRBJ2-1	CASSFILYNEQFF	TGTGCCAGCAGCTTCATATTATACAATGAGCAGTTCTTC
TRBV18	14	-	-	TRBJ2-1	CASSPRAGMDEQFF	TGTGCCAGCTCACCTCGGGCAGGCATGGATGAGCAGTTCTTC
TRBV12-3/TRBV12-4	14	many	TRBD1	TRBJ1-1	CASSRQGSDTEAFF	TGTGCCAGCAGCCGACAGGGGTCGGACACTGAAGCTTTCTTT
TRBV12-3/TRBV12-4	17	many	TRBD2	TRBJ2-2	CASSLHLAGGNTGELFF	TGTGCCAGCAGTTTACACTTAGCGGGAGGGAACACCGGGGAGCTGTTTTTT
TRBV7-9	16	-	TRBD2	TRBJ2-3	CASSFGERENTDTQYF	TGTGCCAGCAGCTTCGGGGAGCGGGAGAACACAGATACGCAGTATTTT
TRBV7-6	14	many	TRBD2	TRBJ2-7	CASSSSGRSYEQYF	TGTGCCAGCAGCTCTAGCGGGAGGTCCTACGAGCAGTACTTC
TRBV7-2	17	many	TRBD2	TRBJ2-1	CASSSRLAGGEGNEQFF	TGTGCCAGCAGCTCGCGACTAGCGGGAGGGGAGGGGAATGAGCAGTTCTTC
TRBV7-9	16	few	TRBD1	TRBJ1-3	CASSKLGQGEGNTIYF	TGTGCCAGCAGCAAACTGGGACAGGGGGAAGGAAACACCATATATTTT
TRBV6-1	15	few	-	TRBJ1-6	CASSFTQGYNSPLHF	TGTGCCAGCAGTTTTACGCAGGGGTATAATTCACCCCTCCACTTT
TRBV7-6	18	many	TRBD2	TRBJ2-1	CASSLVLAGGWTYNEQFF	TGTGCCAGCAGCTTAGTACTAGCGGGAGGGTGGACCTACAATGAGCAGTTCTTC
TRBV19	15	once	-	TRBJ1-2	CASSPTGGRYYGYTF	TGTGCCAGTAGTCCTACGGGGGGCCGATACTATGGCTACACCTTC
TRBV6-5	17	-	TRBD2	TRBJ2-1	CASSGLAGLRSYNEQFF	TGTGCCAGCAGTGGGCTAGCGGGACTACGATCCTACAATGAGCAGTTCTTC
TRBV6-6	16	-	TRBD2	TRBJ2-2	CASSYSTSGRIGELFF	TGTGCCAGCAGTTACTCAACTAGCGGGAGGATCGGGGAGCTGTTTTTT
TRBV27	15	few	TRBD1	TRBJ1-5	CASSRGQGVGQPQHF	TGTGCCAGCAGCAGAGGACAGGGTGTAGGTCAGCCCCAGCATTTT
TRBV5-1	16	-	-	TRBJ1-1	CASSSHPGTSNTEAFF	TGCGCCAGCAGCTCGCACCCCGGGACAAGCAACACTGAAGCTTTCTTT
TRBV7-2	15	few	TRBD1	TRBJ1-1	CASSSGTGGYTEAFF	TGTGCCAGCAGCTCCGGGACAGGGGGCTACACTGAAGCTTTCTTT
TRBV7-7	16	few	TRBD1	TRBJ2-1	CASSQVRTGFYNEQFF	TGTGCTAGCAGCCAGGTTAGGACAGGGTTCTACAATGAGCAGTTCTTC
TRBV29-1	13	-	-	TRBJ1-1	CSVDPTGNTEAFF	TGCAGCGTTGACCCCACAGGGAACACTGAAGCTTTCTTT
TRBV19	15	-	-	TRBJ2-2	CASSITEGRSGELFF	TGTGCCAGTAGTATTACCGAGGGGCGGAGCGGGGAGCTGTTTTTT
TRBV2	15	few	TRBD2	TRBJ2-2	CASRHGGSGAGELFF	TGTGCCAGCAGGCATGGCGGGAGTGGGGCCGGGGAGCTGTTTTTT
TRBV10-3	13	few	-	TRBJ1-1	CAISESEGFEAFF	TGTGCCATCAGTGAGTCTGAAGGGTTTGAAGCTTTCTTT
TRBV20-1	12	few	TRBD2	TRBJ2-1	CGLAGEGDEQFF	TGCGGGCTAGCGGGAGAAGGCGATGAGCAGTTCTTC
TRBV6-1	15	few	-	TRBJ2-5	CASRPGRGRLETQYF	TGTGCCAGCAGACCAGGACGGGGGCGGTTGGAGACCCAGTACTTC
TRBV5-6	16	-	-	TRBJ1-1	CASSPRGQFGDTEAFF	TGTGCCAGCAGCCCCAGGGGCCAATTCGGGGACACTGAAGCTTTCTTT
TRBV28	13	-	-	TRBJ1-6	CASTYRDNSPLHF	TGTGCCAGCACCTACAGAGATAATTCACCCCTCCACTTT
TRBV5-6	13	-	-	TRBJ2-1	CASSSSAYNEQFF	TGTGCCAGCAGCTCAAGCGCTTACAATGAGCAGTTCTTC
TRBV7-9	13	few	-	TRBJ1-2	CASSSRNLDGYTF	TGTGCCAGCAGCTCCAGGAACCTGGATGGCTACACCTTC
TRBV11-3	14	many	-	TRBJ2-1	CASKEGPSLNEQFF	TGTGCCAGCAAGGAGGGCCCATCTCTCAATGAGCAGTTCTTC
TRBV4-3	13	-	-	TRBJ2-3	CASSQEAGYTQYF	TGCGCCAGCAGCCAAGAGGCGGGCTATACGCAGTATTTT
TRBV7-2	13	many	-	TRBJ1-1	CASSLAGPPMASF	TGTGCCAGCAGCTTAGCGGGACCCCCCATGGCCTCCTTT
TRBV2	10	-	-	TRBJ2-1	CASWYNEQFF	TGTGCCAGCTGGTACAATGAGCAGTTCTTC
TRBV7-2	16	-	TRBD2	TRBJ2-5	CASSLRLAGGLETQYF	TGTGCCAGCAGCTTGCGACTAGCGGGAGGTTTAGAGACCCAGTACTTC
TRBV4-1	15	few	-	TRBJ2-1	CASSTIGSSYNEQFF	TGCGCCAGTTCTACTATCGGCAGCTCCTACAATGAGCAGTTCTTC
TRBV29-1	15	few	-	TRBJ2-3	CSVAGGGQFTDTQYF	TGCAGCGTTGCAGGGGGGGGACAGTTCACAGATACGCAGTATTTT